Each of the 7 T cell receptor beta chains below was sequenced from the same sample in a study of cytotoxic CD8 clonotypes in ibrutinib-treated CLL. Measured with immunoSEQ multiplex PCR; TCRdb has only the in-frame clones, and not every one. The data contain 100,000 to 150,000 clones, roughly 88% of them seen just once; the ten biggest clones take up roughly 1.9%. The specimen was PBMCs, collected after 24 months of ibrutinib treatment. The source is a human donor with chronic lymphocytic leukemia.

V usage is TRBV5-1 and J usage is TRBJ1-2; possibly TRBD1 for D (5 bases). The germline V gene encodes CDR1 SGHRS and CDR2 YFSETQ. V dropped 4 bases and J dropped 9 bases, with 13 bases sitting between them. The CDR3 spans 12 residues. This chain's CDR3 is CASSGTIGSYTF. The CDR3 coding sequence is TGCGCCAGCAGCGGGACCATCGGGAGCTACACCTTC.

The V and J genes are TRBV28 and TRBJ2-7; possible D gene TRBD2, 6 bases. Germline V gene data show CDR1 as MDHEN and CDR2 as SYDVKM. This CDR3 is 15 amino acids long. Trimming cost V 5 bases and J 1 base, with 15 bases left between them. This chain's CDR3 is CASSPTGTASYEQYF. CDR3 coding DNA: TGTGCCAGCAGTCCGACCGGGACTGCGTCCTACGAGCAGTACTTC.

The chain couples TRBV5-1 to TRBJ2-1; 9 nucleotides match TRBD2. The length of the CDR3 is 16 residues. With 3 bases clipped from V and 7 bases from J, the junction kept 11 bases outside the gene matches. The germline V gene has CDR1 SGHRS and CDR2 YFSETQ. The CDR3 DNA sequence: TGCGCCAGCAGCTCTACCGGGACTAGCTCTAGGAATGAGCAGTTCTTC. Protein: CASSSTGTSSRNEQFF.

This clone is termed medium-sized. The rearrangement links TRBV6-5 to TRBJ1-2; D may be TRBD1 (5 bases). The CDR3 is 13 residues long. Germline V gene sequence: CDR1 MNHEY, CDR2 SVGAGI. Trimming pared 6 bases from V and 3 bases from J, leaving 11 bases between. The chain's CDR3 is CASSPQGDYGYTF. The CDR3 DNA reads TGTGCCAGCAGCCCCCAAGGGGACTATGGCTACACCTTC.

In its sample, this clone was seen once. V and J are TRBV6-1 and TRBJ2-5; D not resolved. Germline V gene data show CDR1 as MNHNS and CDR2 as SASEGT. V was pared by 3 bases and J by 4 bases, with 12 bases between. This CDR3 region has 14 residues. CDR3 DNA sequence: TGTGCCAGCAGTGAGCAAGGTTCGGGAGAGACCCAGTACTTC. The encoded protein is CASSEQGSGETQYF.

The V gene is TRBV11-2, the J gene TRBJ1-2, with D possibly being TRBD1 (5 bases). Germline CDR1 SGHAT, CDR2 FQNNGV. The CDR3 loop spans 13 amino acids. V lost 5 bases to trimming and J lost 4 bases, with 11 bases between them. In DNA, the CDR3 is TGTGCCAGCAGCCGTGCGGGGCTCTATGGCTACACCTTC. It codes for CASSRAGLYGYTF.

This chain links TRBV21-1 with TRBJ2-3; no check of the table's D call, TRBD2, against the DNA was made. TRBV21-1 is marked as a pseudogene. The CDR3 covers 22 residues. The CDR3 sequence is CASSKRVTDFGVLAGGPDTQYF. The CDR3 DNA sequence: TGTGCCAGCAGCAAAAGGGTGACGGACTTTGGGGTCCTAGCGGGAGGGCCAGATACGCAGTATTTT.